A selection of T cell receptor beta chains follows, all from one sample in a study of T-cell memory formation after mild COVID-19. Via MiXCR, TCRdb re-called the 5' RACE reads, giving one row per CDR3 protein. The sample has about 270,000 distinct CDR3 sequences; about a sixth are singletons. The sequenced sample was PBMCs or a T cell subset sorted from them (not recorded which). The receptors were gathered from a man in his late teens or twenties who had mild COVID-19 (a few samples of this study predate the infection). Cell type and time point are not known. CDR3s include the opening cysteine and the closing phenylalanine or tryptophan.

TRBJ2-1,TRBV7-3,CASSPSGGGSYNEQFF
TRBJ1-5,TRBV12-3/TRBV12-4,CASRRDRSQPQHF
TRBJ1-5,TRBV7-2,CASSPQGGLGNQPQHF
TRBJ1-5,TRBV6-2/TRBV6-3,CASRGGSRSNQPQHF
TRBJ1-1,TRBV7-2,CASSLGHNTEAFF
TRBJ2-5,TRBV7-6,CASSSVGLGATQYF
TRBJ2-3,TRBV12-3/TRBV12-4,CASRGPRRTQYF
TRBJ2-6,TRBV6-2/TRBV6-3,CASRQSPGANVLTF
TRBJ1-3,TRBV9,CASSVQGNTIYF
TRBJ1-6,TRBV18,CASSLQGTSYNSPLHF
TRBJ2-1,TRBV4-3,CAFSQDGGVDEQFF